This T cell receptor (beta chain) originates from a study of T cell responses to AZD1222 COVID-19 vaccine. Germline loops: CDR1 GTSNPN, CDR2 SVGIG (reference sequence). CDR3 length equals 14 residues. V was clipped by 5 bases and J by 9 bases; unmatched bases: 11. The method was immunoSEQ multiplex PCR; TCRdb's version includes in-frame clones alone and lacks a portion of them. Altogether about 150,000 clones are present, approximately 88% being singletons, with the ten largest covering about 5.4%. The sample consisted of peripheral blood, taken 28 days after the second dose of the MenACWY control vaccine. The source is an adult who received the MenACWY meningococcal vaccine as a control. V is TRBV30 and J is TRBJ1-5, with 9 bases lining up with TRBD1. The CDR3 DNA sequence: TGTGCCTGGCAAGCCGGGACAGGGAGCCGGCCCCAGCATTTT. It yields the protein CAWQAGTGSRPQHF.